The present T cell receptor beta chain was sequenced within a study of blood T cell repertoires in COVID-19. Study-level background: Samples taken during acute and convalescent COVID-19 were collected in the United States, Italy and Spain.

This clone appeared once. The protocol was immunoSEQ multiplex PCR, while the TCRdb copy is restricted to in-frame clones and leaves out a portion. The table includes about 49,000 clones, around 87% detected once. The CDR3 covers 11 residues. The ends were cut back, 2 bases at V and 3 bases at J, with 2 bases in the middle. Looked up from germline, CDR1 is MNHEY and CDR2 is SVGAGI. This receptor was identified in a man aged 35-49 years with active COVID-19. The chain combines TRBV6-5 with TRBJ2-7; D is uncertain. Sequences were obtained from peripheral blood. CDR3 amino acids: CASSYHYEQYF. The CDR3, as DNA: TGTGCCAGCAGTTACCACTACGAGCAGTACTTC.